The clone carrying this T cell receptor (beta chain) showed up just once. As yet, its antigen is unknown. Repeated repertoire sampling spanned the course of chemoradiotherapy. The source of the sample is a study of chemoradiotherapy in HPV16-positive cancers. General study findings and limits: During treatment, candidate HPV-specific clones and E7-related motifs expanded in tumor.

The assay was immunoSEQ multiplex PCR, and TCRdb's table has in-frame clones only and misses some. The sample gives under 70,000 clones, around 90% of which show up once; around 3.5% is in the top ten. Specimen: blood, collected from a patient who underwent chemoradiotherapy. The receptor was isolated from a human donor with HPV-associated anogenital cancer.

In nucleotides, the CDR3 is TGTGCCAGCAGCTTAAGTCGGGCCGGTCCGTACGGGTACGAGCAGTACTTC. Protein product: CASSLSRAGPYGYEQYF. The chain carries TRBV7-9 and TRBJ2-7; unclear D gene. The length of the CDR3 is 17 residues. Trimming took 2 bases from V and 4 from J, leaving 21 bases between them. Germline values: CDR1 SEHNR, CDR2 FQNEAQ (reference sequence). Looking up the rest from reference TRBV7-9 and TRBJ2-7 gives the full variable domain: DTGVSQNPRHKITKRGQNVTFRCDPISEHNRLYWYRQTLGQGPEFLTYFQNEAQLEKSRLLSDRFSAERPKGSFSTLEIQRTEQGDSAMYLCASSLSRAGPYGYEQYFGPGTRLTVT.